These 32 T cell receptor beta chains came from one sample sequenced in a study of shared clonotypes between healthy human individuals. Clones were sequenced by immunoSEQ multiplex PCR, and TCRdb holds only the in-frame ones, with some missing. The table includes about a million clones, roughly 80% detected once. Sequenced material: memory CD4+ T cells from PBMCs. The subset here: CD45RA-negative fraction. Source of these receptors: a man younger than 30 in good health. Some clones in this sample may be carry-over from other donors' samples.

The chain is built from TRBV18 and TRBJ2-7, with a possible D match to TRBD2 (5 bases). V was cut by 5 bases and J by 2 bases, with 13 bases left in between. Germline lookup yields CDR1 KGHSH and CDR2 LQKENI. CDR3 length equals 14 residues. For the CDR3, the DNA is TGTGCCAGCTCAGCCCAGAGGGCCGCCTACGAGCAGTACTTC. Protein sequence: CASSAQRAAYEQYF.

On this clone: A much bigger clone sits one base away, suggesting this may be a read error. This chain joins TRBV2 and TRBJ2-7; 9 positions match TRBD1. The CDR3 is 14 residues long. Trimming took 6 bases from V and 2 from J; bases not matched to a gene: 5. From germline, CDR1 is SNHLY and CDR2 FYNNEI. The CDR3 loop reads CASSRDRAAYEQYF. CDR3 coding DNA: TGTGCCAGCAGCCGGGACAGGGCGGCCTACGAGCAGTACTTC.

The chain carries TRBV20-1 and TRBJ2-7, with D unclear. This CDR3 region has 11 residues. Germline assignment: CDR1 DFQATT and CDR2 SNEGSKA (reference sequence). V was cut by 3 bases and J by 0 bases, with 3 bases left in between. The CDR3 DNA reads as TGCAGTGCTAGTCACTCCTACGAGCAGTACTTC. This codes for CSASHSYEQYF.

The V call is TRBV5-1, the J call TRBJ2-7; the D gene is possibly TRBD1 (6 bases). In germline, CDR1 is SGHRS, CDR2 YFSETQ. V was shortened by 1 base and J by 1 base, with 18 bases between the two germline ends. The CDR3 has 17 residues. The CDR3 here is CASSLMASGTPSYEQYF. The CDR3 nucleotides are TGCGCCAGCAGCTTGATGGCCTCCGGGACACCTTCCTACGAGCAGTACTTC.

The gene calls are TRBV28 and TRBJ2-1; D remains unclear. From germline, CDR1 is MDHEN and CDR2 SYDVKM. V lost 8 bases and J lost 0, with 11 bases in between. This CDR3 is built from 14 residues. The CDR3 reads CASGPPSSYNEQFF. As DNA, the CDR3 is TGTGCCAGCGGTCCCCCGAGCTCCTACAATGAGCAGTTCTTC.

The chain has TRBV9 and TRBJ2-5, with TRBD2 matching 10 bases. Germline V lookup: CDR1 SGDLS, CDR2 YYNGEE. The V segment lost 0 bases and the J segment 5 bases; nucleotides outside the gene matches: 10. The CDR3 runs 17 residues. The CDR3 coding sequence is TGTGCCAGCAGCGTAGGGGCTAGCGGGAGTGGCGGGGAGACCCAGTACTTC. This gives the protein CASSVGASGSGGETQYF.

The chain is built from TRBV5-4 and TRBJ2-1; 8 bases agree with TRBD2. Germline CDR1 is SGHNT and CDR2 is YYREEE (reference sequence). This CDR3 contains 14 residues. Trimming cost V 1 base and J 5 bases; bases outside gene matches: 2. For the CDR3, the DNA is TGTGCCAGCAGCTTGCAACTAGCGGACAATGAGCAGTTCTTC. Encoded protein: CASSLQLADNEQFF.

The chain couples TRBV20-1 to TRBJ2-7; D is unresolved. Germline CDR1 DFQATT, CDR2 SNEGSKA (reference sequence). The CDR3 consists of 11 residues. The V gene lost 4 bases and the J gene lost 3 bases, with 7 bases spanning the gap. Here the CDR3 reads CSAKRIYEQYF. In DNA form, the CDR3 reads TGCAGTGCTAAAAGAATCTACGAGCAGTACTTC.

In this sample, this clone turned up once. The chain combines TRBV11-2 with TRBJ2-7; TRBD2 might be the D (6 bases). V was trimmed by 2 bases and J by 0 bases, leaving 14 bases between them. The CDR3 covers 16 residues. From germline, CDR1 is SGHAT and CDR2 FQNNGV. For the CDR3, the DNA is TGTGCCAGCAGCTTATTCATCGGGAGCTCCTCCTACGAGCAGTACTTC. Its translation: CASSLFIGSSSYEQYF.

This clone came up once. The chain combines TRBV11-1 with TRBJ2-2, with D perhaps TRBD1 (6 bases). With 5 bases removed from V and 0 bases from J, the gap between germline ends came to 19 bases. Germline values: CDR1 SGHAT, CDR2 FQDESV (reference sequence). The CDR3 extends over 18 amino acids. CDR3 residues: CASSPRWSGASNTGELFF. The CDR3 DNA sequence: TGTGCCAGCAGCCCCCGGTGGTCAGGGGCTTCGAACACCGGGGAGCTGTTTTTT.

The CDR3 loop reads CASSPLRGNEQYF. The CDR3 coding sequence is TGTGCCAGCAGCCCGCTAAGGGGGAACGAGCAGTACTTC. This chain joins TRBV14 and TRBJ2-7; D is perhaps TRBD1 (6 bases). Trimming shortened V by 4 bases and J by 5 bases, and 12 bases separated the two germline ends. The CDR3 runs to 13 residues. Germline V gene data show CDR1 as SGHDN and CDR2 as FVKESK.

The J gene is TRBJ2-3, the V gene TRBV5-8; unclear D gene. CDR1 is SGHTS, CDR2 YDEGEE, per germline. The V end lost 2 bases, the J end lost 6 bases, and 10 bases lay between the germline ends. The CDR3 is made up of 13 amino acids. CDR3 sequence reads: CASSLGIFDTQYF. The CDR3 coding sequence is TGTGCCAGCAGCTTAGGGATTTTTGATACGCAGTATTTT.

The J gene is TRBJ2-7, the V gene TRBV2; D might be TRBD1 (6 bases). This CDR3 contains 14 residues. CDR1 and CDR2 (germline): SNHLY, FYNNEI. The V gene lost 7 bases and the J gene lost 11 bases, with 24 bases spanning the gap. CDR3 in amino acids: CASTWGTKRQPKYF. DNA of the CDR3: TGTGCCAGCACCTGGGGGACAAAACGACAGCCCAAGTACTTC.

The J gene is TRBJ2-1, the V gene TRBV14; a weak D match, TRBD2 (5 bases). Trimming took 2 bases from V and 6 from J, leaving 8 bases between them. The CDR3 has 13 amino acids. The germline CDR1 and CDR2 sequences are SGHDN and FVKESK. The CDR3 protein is CASSQRRGNEQFF. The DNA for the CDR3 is TGTGCCAGCAGCCAACGACGGGGCAATGAGCAGTTCTTC.

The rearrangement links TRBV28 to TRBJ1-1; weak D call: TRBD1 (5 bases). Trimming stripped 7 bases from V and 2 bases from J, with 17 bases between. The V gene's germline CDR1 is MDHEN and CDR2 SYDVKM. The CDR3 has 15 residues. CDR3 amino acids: CASNRGGTLNTEAFF. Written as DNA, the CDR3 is TGTGCCAGCAACAGAGGAGGGACCCTAAACACTGAAGCTTTCTTT.

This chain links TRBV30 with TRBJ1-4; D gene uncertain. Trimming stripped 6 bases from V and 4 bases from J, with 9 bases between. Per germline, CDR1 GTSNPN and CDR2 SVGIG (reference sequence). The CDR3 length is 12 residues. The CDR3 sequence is CACRANNEKLFF. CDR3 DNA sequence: TGTGCCTGCCGGGCAAATAATGAAAAACTGTTTTTT. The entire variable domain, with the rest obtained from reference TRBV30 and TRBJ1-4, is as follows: SQTIHQWPATLVQPVGSPLSLECTVEGTSNPNLYWYRQAAGRGLQLLFYSVGIGQISSEVPQNLSASRPQDRQFILSSKKLLLSDSGFYLCACRANNEKLFFGSGTQLSVL.

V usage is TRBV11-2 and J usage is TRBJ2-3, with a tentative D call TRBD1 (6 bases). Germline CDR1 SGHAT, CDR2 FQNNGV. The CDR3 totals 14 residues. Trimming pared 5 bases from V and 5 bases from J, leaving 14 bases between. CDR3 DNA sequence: TGTGCCAGCAGCCCCGTGGGGGCCGGAGATACGCAGTATTTT. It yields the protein CASSPVGAGDTQYF.

CDR3 nucleotide sequence: TGTGCCTGGGCTGGGGACAGGGTACACGAGCAGTACTTC. Protein sequence: CAWAGDRVHEQYF. V gene TRBV30 combines with J gene TRBJ2-7; 9 bases align to TRBD1. Germline loops: CDR1 GTSNPN, CDR2 SVGIG (reference sequence). The trim removed 5 bases at V and 5 bases at J, leaving 7 bases unmatched. CDR3 length: 13 amino acids. Full variable domain (missing parts from reference TRBV30 and TRBJ2-7): SQTIHQWPATLVQPVGSPLSLECTVEGTSNPNLYWYRQAAGRGLQLLFYSVGIGQISSEVPQNLSASRPQDRQFILSSKKLLLSDSGFYLCAWAGDRVHEQYFGPGTRLTVT.

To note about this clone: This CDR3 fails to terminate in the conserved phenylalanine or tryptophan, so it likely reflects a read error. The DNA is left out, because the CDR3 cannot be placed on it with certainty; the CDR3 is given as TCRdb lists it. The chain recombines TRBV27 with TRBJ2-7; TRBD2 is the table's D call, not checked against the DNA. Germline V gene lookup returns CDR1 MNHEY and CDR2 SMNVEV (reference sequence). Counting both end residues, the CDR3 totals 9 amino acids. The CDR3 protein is CASSLLGYL.

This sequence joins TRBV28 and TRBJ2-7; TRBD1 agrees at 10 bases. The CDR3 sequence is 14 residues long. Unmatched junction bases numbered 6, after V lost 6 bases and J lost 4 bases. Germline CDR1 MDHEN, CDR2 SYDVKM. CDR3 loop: CASRTGTGAYEQYF. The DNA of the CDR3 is TGTGCCAGCAGAACCGGGACAGGGGCGTACGAGCAGTACTTC. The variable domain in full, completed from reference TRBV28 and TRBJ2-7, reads DVKVTQSSRYLVKRTGEKVFLECVQDMDHENMFWYRQDPGLGLRLIYFSYDVKMKEKGDIPEGYSVSREKKERFSLILESASTNQTSMYLCASRTGTGAYEQYFGPGTRLTVT.

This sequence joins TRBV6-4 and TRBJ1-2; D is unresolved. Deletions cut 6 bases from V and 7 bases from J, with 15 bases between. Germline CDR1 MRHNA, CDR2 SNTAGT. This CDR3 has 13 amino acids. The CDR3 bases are TGTGCCAGCAGCGCGGAAGGCCAGACTGGCTACACCTTC. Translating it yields CASSAEGQTGYTF.

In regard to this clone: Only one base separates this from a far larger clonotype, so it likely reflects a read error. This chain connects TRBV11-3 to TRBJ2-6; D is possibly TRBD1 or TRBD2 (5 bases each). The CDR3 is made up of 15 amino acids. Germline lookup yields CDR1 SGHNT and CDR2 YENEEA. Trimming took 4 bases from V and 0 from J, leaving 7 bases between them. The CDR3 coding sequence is TGTGCCAGCAGCTCTGGGGGCTCTGGGGCCAACGTCCTGACTTTC. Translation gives CASSSGGSGANVLTF.

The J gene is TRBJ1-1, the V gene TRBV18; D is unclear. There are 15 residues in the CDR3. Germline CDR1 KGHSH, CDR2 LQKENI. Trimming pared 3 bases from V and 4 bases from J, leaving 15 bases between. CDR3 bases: TGTGCCAGCTCACCCGATTCCGCTTGGGGCACTGAAGCTTTCTTT. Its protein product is CASSPDSAWGTEAFF.

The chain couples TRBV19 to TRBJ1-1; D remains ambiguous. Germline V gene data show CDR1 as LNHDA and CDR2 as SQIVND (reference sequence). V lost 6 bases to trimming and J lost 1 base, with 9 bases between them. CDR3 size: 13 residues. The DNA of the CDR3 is TGTGCCAGTAGCCTACAGAGGAACACTGAAGCTTTCTTT. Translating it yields CASSLQRNTEAFF.

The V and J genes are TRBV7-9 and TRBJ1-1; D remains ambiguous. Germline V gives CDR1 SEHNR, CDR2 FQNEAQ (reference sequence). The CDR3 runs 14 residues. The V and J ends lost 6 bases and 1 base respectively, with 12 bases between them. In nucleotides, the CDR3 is TGTGCCAGCAGAGGCGGCCGACGGAACACTGAAGCTTTCTTT. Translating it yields CASRGGRRNTEAFF.

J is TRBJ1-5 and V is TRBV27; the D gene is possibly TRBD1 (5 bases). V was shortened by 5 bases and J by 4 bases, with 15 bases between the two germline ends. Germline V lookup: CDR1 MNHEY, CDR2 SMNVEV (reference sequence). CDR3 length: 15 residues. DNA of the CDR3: TGTGCCAGCAGTCGGGGCGGTGATGGGAATCAGCCCCAGCATTTT. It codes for CASSRGGDGNQPQHF.

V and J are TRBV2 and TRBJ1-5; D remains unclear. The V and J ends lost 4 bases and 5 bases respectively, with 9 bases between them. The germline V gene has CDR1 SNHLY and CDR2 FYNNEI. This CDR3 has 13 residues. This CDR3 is CASSGLNDQPQHF. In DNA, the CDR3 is TGTGCCAGCAGTGGACTAAATGATCAGCCCCAGCATTTT.

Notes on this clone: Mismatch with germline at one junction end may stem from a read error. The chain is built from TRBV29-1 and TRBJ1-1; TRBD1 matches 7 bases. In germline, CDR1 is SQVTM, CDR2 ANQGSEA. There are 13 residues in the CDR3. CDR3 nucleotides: TGCAGCGTTAAAGACAGGGTGAACACTGAAGCTTTCTTT. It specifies CSVKDRVNTEAFF.

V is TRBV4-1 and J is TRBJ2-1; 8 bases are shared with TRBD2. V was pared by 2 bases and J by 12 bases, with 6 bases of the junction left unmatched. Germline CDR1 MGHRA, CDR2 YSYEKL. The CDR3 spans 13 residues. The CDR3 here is CASSQTPGGGQFF. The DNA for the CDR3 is TGCGCCAGCAGCCAAACTCCCGGGGGGGGGCAGTTCTTC.

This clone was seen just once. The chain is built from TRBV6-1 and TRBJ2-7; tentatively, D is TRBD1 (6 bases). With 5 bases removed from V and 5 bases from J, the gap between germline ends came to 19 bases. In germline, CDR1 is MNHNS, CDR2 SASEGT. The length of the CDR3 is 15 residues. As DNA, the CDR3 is TGTGCCAGCAGTAGGGATCAGGGGATCGTCGACGAGCAGTACTTC. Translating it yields CASSRDQGIVDEQYF.

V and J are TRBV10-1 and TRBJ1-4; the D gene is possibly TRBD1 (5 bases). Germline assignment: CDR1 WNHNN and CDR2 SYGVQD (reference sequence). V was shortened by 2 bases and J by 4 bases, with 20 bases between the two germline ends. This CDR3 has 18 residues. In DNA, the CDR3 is TGCGCCAGCAGTGAGCCGGGACCCGAACCCGCTATTAATGAAAAACTGTTTTTT. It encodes CASSEPGPEPAINEKLFF.

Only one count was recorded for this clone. CDR3 protein: CASSFHPPGQGANEQYF. The CDR3 nucleotides read TGTGCCAGCAGTTTCCACCCGCCGGGACAGGGGGCAAACGAGCAGTACTTC. The V call is TRBV27, the J call TRBJ2-7; 12 bases map to TRBD1. This CDR3 comprises 17 residues. The V and J ends lost 3 bases and 5 bases, in that order; junction bases with no gene match: 11. Germline V gene data show CDR1 as MNHEY and CDR2 as SMNVEV (reference sequence).